This TCR beta chain is drawn from a study of CD8+ T cells in alopecia areata. Study summary: For the treated group, dosing was oral tofacitinib at 5 to 10 mg twice daily.

As part of sample collection, lesional scalp punch biopsies and peripheral blood were taken from alopecia areata patients. The authors sorted CD4+ and CD8+ T cells from PBMCs. Reverse transcription of extracted RNA yielded cDNA, which provided the sequencing template. Profiling relied on immunoSEQ multiplex PCR, and the TCRdb table lists in-frame clones only, not all of them. This sample has some 130,000 clones, with 58% found just once. The junction had 3 bases not matched to a gene; V was cut back by 1 base and J by 6 bases. CDR3 length equals 14 residues. Germline loops: CDR1 SGHTA, CDR2 FQGNSA. The V and J genes are TRBV7-2 and TRBJ2-7, with TRBD2 matching over 10 bases. The input for sequencing was CD4+ T cells sorted from blood, taken at week 0. The source of this sequence is a human donor with alopecia areata. CDR3 sequence (DNA): TGTGCCAGCAGCTTAGTACTAGCGGGGCTCGAGCAGTACTTC. Translating gives CASSLVLAGLEQYF.